These 31 T cell receptor beta chains share one sample of origin, sequenced in a study of blood T cells in healthy people across ages. For the second PCR, which ran for about 6 to 12 cycles, a sample-barcoded 5' primer and a J-beta primer mix were used. One entry per CDR3 protein results from TCRdb running MiXCR on the 5' RACE reads. The data hold over 700,000 distinct CDR3 sequences, with 53% observed a single time. Sequenced input: blood. Receptors originate from a man older than 75 in good health.

This clonotype was observed a handful of times. The chain links TRBV5-1 to TRBJ2-5; TRBD2 might be the D (5 bases). This CDR3 region has 14 residues. V shed 4 bases and J shed 3 bases, with 13 bases lying between them. Germline V gene lookup returns CDR1 SGHRS and CDR2 YFSETQ. CDR3 nucleotides: TGCGCCAGCAGCCCGGGCGGGTCCAAAGAGACCCAGTACTTC. Protein product: CASSPGGSKETQYF.

The J gene is TRBJ2-4, the V gene TRBV28; 8 bases agree with TRBD1. The junction had 9 bases not matched to a gene; V was cut back by 10 bases and J by 1 base. The CDR3 sequence is 15 residues long. Looked up from germline, CDR1 is MDHEN and CDR2 is SYDVKM. The CDR3 here is CATVQGDPAKNIQYF. The CDR3 DNA follows: TGTGCCACTGTACAGGGGGATCCGGCCAAAAACATTCAGTACTTC.

This clonotype occurred a few times. The rearrangement uses TRBV5-1 and TRBJ2-7; TRBD1 aligns across 7 bases. Germline CDR1 reads SGHRS; CDR2 reads YFSETQ. The CDR3 is 14 residues long. The junction had 5 bases not matched to a gene; V was cut back by 4 bases and J by 1 base. The CDR3 nucleotides are TGCGCCAGCAGCGGCAACAGGGGTTCCTACGAGCAGTACTTC. This translates into CASSGNRGSYEQYF.

V is TRBV28 and J is TRBJ1-2; a weak D match, TRBD1 (5 bases). Germline CDR1 is MDHEN and CDR2 is SYDVKM. With 5 bases removed from V and 6 bases from J, the gap between germline ends came to 16 bases. There are 14 residues in the CDR3. The DNA of the CDR3 is TGTGCCAGCAGTGTTGGCGGGACCCCTGATGGCTACACCTTC. Residues: CASSVGGTPDGYTF.

There are a few counts of this clonotype. This sequence joins TRBV29-1 and TRBJ2-7; D is perhaps TRBD1 (6 bases). Trimming took 7 bases from V and 5 from J, leaving 27 bases between them. Germline values: CDR1 SQVTM, CDR2 ANQGSEA. The CDR3 is 16 residues long. CDR3 DNA: TGCAGCGCCACTCCGGGACACTTGTCAGGGTTAAACGAGCAGTACTTC. Translated: CSATPGHLSGLNEQYF.

J is TRBJ2-7 and V is TRBV7-6; 11 nucleotides agree with TRBD1. This CDR3 has 20 amino acids. The germline gives CDR1 SGHVS, CDR2 FNYEAQ. V was clipped by 5 bases and J by 0 bases; unmatched bases: 18. The DNA for the CDR3 is TGTGCCAGCAGCCGCGGGACAGGGGGTCGAGGACGAGCCGCCTCCTACGAGCAGTACTTC. Encoded protein: CASSRGTGGRGRAASYEQYF.

Only one count was recorded for this clonotype. The chain uses TRBV19 and TRBJ2-7; 8 bases align to TRBD1. The V and J ends lost 3 bases and 0 bases, in that order; junction bases with no gene match: 1. The germline gives CDR1 LNHDA, CDR2 SQIVND (reference sequence). The CDR3 sequence is 14 residues long. CDR3: CASSIGQGSYEQYF. The CDR3 region has the DNA TGTGCCAGTAGTATTGGACAGGGCTCCTACGAGCAGTACTTC.

In regard to this clonotype: Sequence at one end of the junction differs from germline and may be a read error. The V and J genes are TRBV19 and TRBJ2-7; a weak D match, TRBD2 (5 bases). The V gene's germline CDR1 is LNHDA and CDR2 SQIVND (reference sequence). This CDR3 comprises 13 residues. As DNA, the CDR3 is TGTGCCGGTAGCCCTAGCCCTAGGTACGAGCAGTACTTC. It specifies CAGSPSPRYEQYF.

This clonotype was picked up a small number of times. The chain has TRBV6-1 and TRBJ1-4; the D is unclear. The CDR3 is made up of 14 amino acids. Trimming removed 7 bases from V and 9 bases from J, with 18 bases in between. CDR1 is MNHNS and CDR2 is SASEGT in the germline V gene. The CDR3 protein is CASTLVIKDQKLFF. CDR3 sequence (DNA): TGTGCCAGCACCTTGGTCATTAAGGATCAAAAACTGTTTTTT.

The chain carries TRBV10-3 and TRBJ1-2, with 9 bases matching TRBD1. The germline V gene has CDR1 ENHRY and CDR2 SYGVKD. The CDR3 is 15 amino acids. V was clipped by 3 bases and J by 6 bases; unmatched bases: 8. The CDR3 spells CAISDGGTGSNGYTF. In nucleotides, the CDR3 is TGTGCCATCAGTGACGGCGGGACAGGGTCTAATGGCTACACCTTC.

The chain has TRBV7-9 and TRBJ2-3; D possibly corresponds to TRBD1 (6 bases). The CDR3 is 15 amino acids. The V end lost 5 bases, the J end lost 0 bases, and 12 bases lay between the germline ends. The germline V gene has CDR1 SEHNR and CDR2 FQNEAQ (reference sequence). In DNA, the CDR3 is TGTGCCAGCAGCCCTCCAGGGGTGAGCACAGATACGCAGTATTTT. The encoded protein is CASSPPGVSTDTQYF.

This chain connects TRBV5-1 to TRBJ2-1; 15 nucleotides line up with TRBD2. V was pared by 3 bases and J by 7 bases, with 14 bases of the junction left unmatched. Per germline, CDR1 SGHRS and CDR2 YFSETQ. CDR3 length: 19 residues. This chain's CDR3 is CASSSRGGLAGGLGNEQFF. The CDR3 DNA follows: TGCGCCAGCAGCTCACGGGGGGGACTAGCGGGAGGTTTGGGGAATGAGCAGTTCTTC.

The V gene is TRBV9, the J gene TRBJ2-1, with 8 bases aligning to TRBD2. This CDR3 region has 16 residues. CDR1 and CDR2 from the germline V gene are SGDLS and YYNGEE. V gave up 0 bases and J gave up 1 base; unmatched junction bases: 3. CDR3 protein: CASSVDPGGSYNEQFF. CDR3 coding DNA: TGTGCCAGCAGCGTAGATCCGGGAGGGTCCTACAATGAGCAGTTCTTC.

The V call is TRBV20-1, the J call TRBJ2-3; D uncertain. The CDR3 loop spans 13 amino acids. The germline V gene encodes CDR1 DFQATT and CDR2 SNEGSKA (reference sequence). Trimming took 0 bases from V and 14 from J, leaving 18 bases between them. The DNA for the CDR3 is TGCAGTGCTAGAGACCGGATGGGCAGATACGCGTATTTT. Its translation is CSARDRMGRYAYF.

The rearrangement uses TRBV5-1 and TRBJ1-5; 7 positions match TRBD1. With V trimmed by 4 bases and J by 5 bases, 9 bases remained unmatched. The CDR3 loop spans 15 amino acids. Germline CDR1 is SGHRS and CDR2 is YFSETQ. This CDR3 is CASSPGTEPYQPQHF. In DNA, the CDR3 is TGCGCCAGCAGCCCCGGGACAGAACCCTATCAGCCCCAGCATTTT.

The J gene is TRBJ2-1, the V gene TRBV5-1; 10 bases agree with TRBD2. This CDR3 comprises 17 residues. Germline V gives CDR1 SGHRS, CDR2 YFSETQ. V lost 2 bases to trimming and J lost 2 bases; unmatched junction nucleotides: 7. CDR3 sequence reads: CASSFIPAGGAYNEQFF. CDR3 DNA sequence: TGCGCCAGCAGCTTCATCCCAGCGGGAGGGGCCTACAATGAGCAGTTCTTC.

In the case of this clonotype: This could be a read error, since a much larger clone is one nucleotide away. The chain recombines TRBV9 with TRBJ2-5; unclear D gene. V was clipped by 9 bases and J by 11 bases, with 14 bases between them. This CDR3 comprises 10 residues. Germline CDR1 and CDR2: SGDLS and YYNGEE. In DNA, the CDR3 is TGTGCCACAAAAACTTACGGGCAGTACTTC. This encodes CATKTYGQYF.

The chain recombines TRBV12-3 or TRBV12-4 with TRBJ2-5, with D perhaps TRBD1 (6 bases). The CDR3 covers 18 residues. Trimming took off 3 bases at V and 11 bases at J, with 31 bases between the two ends. The CDR3 DNA reads TGTGCCAGCAGTTTCACGGGCAGGGGCTTGACCCCATCTAAGGAGCAGTACTTC. Translated: CASSFTGRGLTPSKEQYF.

J is TRBJ2-1 and V is TRBV10-3, with 7 bases matching TRBD2. Losses at the gene ends were 7 bases for V and 4 bases for J; bases not matched to a gene: 7. This CDR3 region has 14 residues. Germline V CDR1 and CDR2: ENHRY, SYGVKD. In nucleotides, the CDR3 is TGTGCCATCAATGGGGGTAGCGGGTACAATGAGCAGTTCTTC. Amino acid sequence: CAINGGSGYNEQFF.

V usage is TRBV29-1 and J usage is TRBJ1-5, with a tentative D call TRBD1 (6 bases). Trimming removed 7 bases from V and 3 bases from J, with 16 bases in between. The CDR3 runs to 14 residues. The germline V gene has CDR1 SQVTM and CDR2 ANQGSEA. The CDR3 loop is CSARLQGDNQPQHF. The CDR3, as DNA: TGCAGCGCCCGATTACAGGGCGACAATCAGCCCCAGCATTTT.

This chain connects TRBV11-2 to TRBJ2-3; TRBD2 might be the D (6 bases). Trimming removed 1 base at V and 1 base at J, with 15 bases between. The germline gives CDR1 SGHAT, CDR2 FQNNGV. The CDR3 contains 17 residues. The CDR3 sequence: CASSLGTMPGGTDTQYF. The CDR3 nucleotides are TGTGCCAGCAGCTTAGGGACTATGCCTGGGGGCACAGATACGCAGTATTTT.

The chain couples TRBV21-1 to TRBJ2-1; the DNA was not used to check the table's D call, TRBD2. TRBV21-1 is a pseudogene locus. This CDR3 has 16 amino acids. CDR3 nucleotides: TGTGCCAGCAATTCCGCGGGGTTCGTCTCCTACAATGAGCAGTTCTTC. Translated, it gives CASNSAGFVSYNEQFF.

The rearrangement joins TRBV3-1 to TRBJ1-4; 7 bases align to TRBD1. The germline gives CDR1 LGHDT, CDR2 YNNKEL (reference sequence). J lost 10 bases, V lost 4 bases, and 9 bases had no gene match. The CDR3 loop spans 14 amino acids. CDR3 amino acids: CASSPRQGGGKLFF. The CDR3, as DNA: TGTGCCAGCAGCCCCCGACAGGGTGGGGGAAAACTGTTTTTT.

This clonotype was detected only a few times. V gene TRBV9 combines with J gene TRBJ2-5, with 7 bases lining up with TRBD2. Germline V CDR1 and CDR2: SGDLS, YYNGEE. V lost 7 bases, J lost 0 bases, and 3 bases stayed unmatched. The CDR3 length is 13 residues. CDR3 amino acids: CASASGNQETQYF. The CDR3 nucleotides are TGTGCCAGCGCGAGCGGGAACCAAGAGACCCAGTACTTC.

The chain links TRBV6-1 to TRBJ2-1, with TRBD1 identical over 7 bases. This CDR3 is built from 12 residues. With V trimmed by 6 bases and J by 9 bases, 5 bases remained unmatched. Looked up from germline, CDR1 is MNHNS and CDR2 is SASEGT. For the CDR3, the DNA is TGTGCCAGCAGGACAGGGATGGGTGAGCAGTTCTTC. It translates to CASRTGMGEQFF.

CDR3 sequence reads: CASSSGGLPRVEQYF. CDR3 coding DNA: TGTGCCAGCAGTTCCGGTGGGCTCCCGAGAGTGGAGCAGTACTTC. V gene TRBV27 combines with J gene TRBJ2-7; no definite D call. CDR3 length: 15 amino acids. Germline CDR1 reads MNHEY; CDR2 reads SMNVEV (reference sequence). V was pared by 4 bases and J by 7 bases, with 20 bases between.

The V gene is TRBV18, the J gene TRBJ1-2, with D possibly matching TRBD1 (5 bases). Between the trimmed V and J ends, which lost 3 bases and 8 bases, there was a span of 13 bases. Germline V CDR1 and CDR2: KGHSH, LQKENI. This CDR3 region has 13 residues. CDR3 region: CASSPVREGGYTF. As DNA, the CDR3 is TGTGCCAGCTCACCGGTCAGGGAGGGAGGCTACACCTTC.

The V gene is TRBV6-5, the J gene TRBJ2-1; 7 positions agree with TRBD1. Losses at the gene ends were 8 bases for V and 4 bases for J; bases not matched to a gene: 5. The CDR3 is 13 residues long. The germline CDR1 and CDR2 sequences are MNHEY and SVGAGI. CDR3 in amino acids: CASAGTVYNEQFF. In nucleotides, the CDR3 is TGTGCCAGCGCCGGGACAGTGTACAATGAGCAGTTCTTC.

This clonotype was picked up a small number of times. The chain links TRBV2 to TRBJ2-7, with 14 bases lining up with TRBD2. J gave up 4 bases and V 7 bases, and 12 bases lay outside the gene matches. CDR1 is SNHLY and CDR2 is FYNNEI in the germline V gene. This CDR3 contains 17 residues. CDR3: CASMTSSGLAGGYEQYF. CDR3 bases: TGTGCCAGCATGACATCCTCAGGACTAGCGGGAGGATACGAGCAGTACTTC.

The table lists this clonotype with a few counts. The CDR3: CATSRASSGRLSYEQYF. The CDR3 bases are TGTGCCACCAGCAGAGCCAGTAGCGGGAGACTCTCCTACGAGCAGTACTTC. The chain uses TRBV15 and TRBJ2-7; 9 nucleotides agree with TRBD2. CDR1 and CDR2 from the germline V gene are LNHNV and YYDKDF (reference sequence). The junction had 7 bases not matched to a gene; V was cut back by 1 base and J by 0 bases. The CDR3 is 17 residues long.

The chain recombines TRBV9 with TRBJ1-1; no firm D call. Trimming took off 2 bases at V and 11 bases at J, with 19 bases between the two ends. Germline lookup yields CDR1 SGDLS and CDR2 YYNGEE. This CDR3 is 14 amino acids long. In DNA, the CDR3 is TGTGCCAGCAGCGTTGCTACCGGGGAAACTAAGGCTTTCTTT. Residues: CASSVATGETKAFF.